These T cell receptor beta chains were read from a single sample in a study of blood T cells in healthy people across ages. TCRdb re-called the 5' RACE reads with MiXCR, one entry per CDR3 protein. Of 500,000 to 650,000 distinct CDR3 sequences in the sample, roughly a quarter were seen once. This sample also appeared in a second study, on T cells of mothers and their children.

The sequencing input was blood. The receptors stem from a boy aged 2 to 9 in good health. Both conserved end residues are part of each CDR3. Each record gives: CDR3 protein, CDR3 DNA, clone size, V gene, D gene, J gene. D genes are given only for firm matches. For some rows the clone size is stated as once, few or many, or as a class when expanded; others skip it.

CASSQTVHEQFF	TGTGCCAGCAGCCAGACAGTCCATGAGCAGTTCTTC	-	TRBV12-3/TRBV12-4	-	TRBJ2-1
CASSLAGSFNEQFF	TGTGCCAGCAGCTTAGCGGGCAGCTTCAATGAGCAGTTCTTC	few	TRBV11-1	-	TRBJ2-1
CSATGTSGGSSYEQYF	TGCAGTGCTACCGGGACTAGCGGGGGGAGCTCCTACGAGCAGTACTTC	-	TRBV20-1	TRBD2	TRBJ2-7
CAWTGPYTGELFF	TGTGCCTGGACGGGACCCTACACCGGGGAGCTGTTTTTT	-	TRBV30	-	TRBJ2-2
CASSVVSSGNTIYF	TGTGCCAGCAGCGTAGTTAGCTCTGGAAACACCATATATTTT	-	TRBV9	-	TRBJ1-3
CASSPRLGQGPHEQYF	TGTGCCAGCTCACCACGCCTGGGACAGGGACCCCACGAGCAGTACTTC	-	TRBV18	TRBD1	TRBJ2-7
CASSLEAVSGEQYF	TGCGCCAGCAGCTTGGAGGCTGTCTCCGGCGAGCAGTACTTC	few	TRBV5-1	-	TRBJ2-7
CSAIGTSGYTDTQYF	TGCAGTGCCATCGGGACTAGCGGATACACAGATACGCAGTATTTT	few	TRBV20-1	TRBD2	TRBJ2-3
CASSQDIVRQGENGYTF	TGCGCCAGCAGCCAAGATATCGTGAGACAGGGAGAGAATGGCTACACCTTC	many	TRBV4-3	TRBD1	TRBJ1-2
CASSLEALETQYF	TGTGCCAGCAGCTTGGAAGCTCTGGAGACCCAGTACTTC	-	TRBV7-9	-	TRBJ2-5
CAWSTTGNEQFF	TGTGCCTGGAGTACGACCGGCAATGAGCAGTTCTTC	many	TRBV30	-	TRBJ2-1
CASSFDFQASYEQYF	TGTGCCAGCAGTTTTGACTTTCAAGCGTCCTACGAGCAGTACTTC	-	TRBV6-2/TRBV6-3	-	TRBJ2-7
CASRTDGNTIYF	TGTGCCAGCAGGACGGATGGAAACACCATATATTTT	few	TRBV6-1	-	TRBJ1-3
CASSLRGAGGTGELFF	TGTGCCAGCAGCCTAAGGGGGGCAGGTGGCACCGGGGAGCTGTTTTTT	few	TRBV21-1	-	TRBJ2-2
CAISSERGKYNEQFF	TGTGCCATCAGTAGCGAGCGGGGGAAATACAATGAGCAGTTCTTC	-	TRBV10-3	TRBD2	TRBJ2-1
CASGPSGGIEKLFF	TGTGCTAGTGGTCCCTCCGGAGGGATTGAAAAACTGTTTTTT	few	TRBV12-5	-	TRBJ1-4
CASSYDPGLYGYTF	TGTGCCAGCAGTTACGATCCGGGGCTCTATGGCTACACCTTC	few	TRBV6-5	-	TRBJ1-2
CSARPKGLASYNEQFF	TGCAGTGCTAGACCCAAGGGGCTAGCTTCCTACAATGAGCAGTTCTTC	few	TRBV20-1	-	TRBJ2-1
CASSKGPLGEQCF	TGTGCCAGTAGTAAAGGACCACTTGGGGAGCAGTGCTTC	-	TRBV19	-	TRBJ2-7
CSVRAGGYEQYF	TGCAGCGTTCGAGCGGGGGGCTACGAGCAGTACTTC	few	TRBV29-1	TRBD2	TRBJ2-7
CASSYSQDRGREKLFF	TGTGCCAGCAGTTACTCGCAGGACAGGGGGCGTGAAAAACTGTTTTTT	-	TRBV6-5	TRBD1	TRBJ1-4
CASGLALWETQYF	TGTGCTAGTGGTTTGGCTTTGTGGGAGACCCAGTACTTC	-	TRBV12-5	-	TRBJ2-5
CAISDPGTGRYEQYF	TGTGCCATCAGTGACCCCGGGACAGGAAGATACGAGCAGTACTTC	few	TRBV10-3	TRBD1	TRBJ2-7
CASSLDINQPQHF	TGTGCCAGCAGCCTGGACATTAATCAGCCCCAGCATTTT	few	TRBV27	-	TRBJ1-5
CASSLESAGGMEYF	TGTGCCAGCAGCTTAGAGTCGGCGGGCGGGATGGAGTACTTC	-	TRBV7-9	-	TRBJ2-5
CSATRDSPREQYF	TGCAGTGCTACTCGGGACTCCCCCAGGGAGCAGTACTTC	few	TRBV20-1	-	TRBJ2-7
CASRASGQETQYF	TGTGCCAGCAGGGCCTCCGGCCAAGAGACCCAGTACTTC	-	TRBV6-2/TRBV6-3	-	TRBJ2-5
CASSSLSGNQETQYF	TGTGCCAGCAGCTCCTTGTCGGGGAACCAAGAGACCCAGTACTTC	-	TRBV7-9	-	TRBJ2-5
CASSLVSGGANYGYTF	TGTGCCAGCAGCTTAGTTAGTGGGGGCGCTAACTATGGCTACACCTTC	many	TRBV7-8	-	TRBJ1-2
CSARPSGHSYNEQFF	TGCAGTGCTAGACCGAGCGGGCACTCCTACAATGAGCAGTTCTTC	-	TRBV20-1	-	TRBJ2-1
CASSFLPFIGQIPLYLYGYTF	TGTGCCAGCAGCTTCCTCCCCTTTATAGGACAGATACCCCTCTATCTCTATGGCTACACCTTC	-	TRBV11-1	-	TRBJ1-2
CASSLTGRSEKLFF	TGTGCCAGCAGCTTGACAGGGAGGAGTGAAAAACTGTTTTTT	-	TRBV5-5	-	TRBJ1-4
CASSGTGFEQFF	TGCGCCAGCAGTGGGACAGGGTTTGAGCAGTTCTTC	-	TRBV10-1	TRBD1	TRBJ2-1
CAIGGTSTDTQYF	TGTGCCATCGGGGGGACTAGCACAGATACGCAGTATTTT	few	TRBV10-3	-	TRBJ2-3
CASRLGQMNTEAFF	TGTGCCAGCAGGTTGGGACAGATGAACACTGAAGCTTTCTTT	few	TRBV12-3/TRBV12-4	TRBD1	TRBJ1-1
CASSPTGLALYNEQFF	TGCGCCAGCAGCCCGACGGGACTAGCGCTCTACAATGAGCAGTTCTTC	-	TRBV4-3	TRBD2	TRBJ2-1
CSARFAGSGNTIYF	TGCAGTGCTAGATTTGCGGGGAGTGGAAACACCATATATTTT	-	TRBV20-1	-	TRBJ1-3
CASSPGQVGQSGANVLTF	TGTGCCAGCAGCCCCGGACAGGTTGGCCAATCTGGGGCCAACGTCCTGACTTTC	-	TRBV9	TRBD1	TRBJ2-6
CSAIRTRGEKLFF	TGCAGTGCAATCAGGACCCGGGGTGAAAAACTGTTTTTT	few	TRBV20-1	-	TRBJ1-4
CASSRELLRGEQYF	TGTGCCAGCAGCCGCGAACTGCTCAGGGGCGAGCAGTACTTC	-	TRBV3-1	-	TRBJ2-7